A selection of T cell receptor beta chains follows, all from one sample in a study of shared clonotypes between healthy human individuals. Only in-frame clones appear in the TCRdb table, and some are missing; sequencing was by immunoSEQ multiplex PCR. The data show roughly 1.4 million clones, approximately 98.5% seen once. What was sequenced was naive CD4+ T cells sorted from blood. The receptors here all came from a man aged 25-45 years in good health. CDR3s include the opening cysteine and the closing phenylalanine or tryptophan. A D gene is named only where the DNA matches it firmly. The listing skips clone size in some rows; elsewhere it reads once, few, many or a size class.

D gene	clone size	J gene	V gene	CDR3 protein	CDR3 DNA
TRBD1	.	TRBJ1-2	TRBV25-1	CASSVPGTGGYTF	TGTGCCAGCAGTGTGCCCGGGACAGGTGGCTACACCTTC
.	.	TRBJ2-1	TRBV2	CASSDPTIWFF	TGTGCCAGCAGTGACCCGACTATATGGTTCTTC
.	.	TRBJ2-1	TRBV7-2	CASSLEFYNEQFF	TGTGCCAGCAGCTTAGAGTTCTACAATGAGCAGTTCTTC
.	.	TRBJ2-5	TRBV5-1	CASSLIGAGETQYF	TGCGCCAGCAGCTTGATAGGGGCCGGGGAGACCCAGTACTTC
.	once	TRBJ1-2	TRBV29-1	CSVPGNSGRGYTF	TGCAGCGTTCCAGGGAATTCTGGGAGGGGCTACACCTTC
.	.	TRBJ2-7	TRBV10-2	CASSALGGYEQYF	TGCGCCAGCAGTGCTTTAGGGGGCTACGAGCAGTACTTC
.	.	TRBJ2-5	TRBV2	CASSSGSGETQYF	TGTGCCAGCAGTTCGGGATCGGGGGAGACCCAGTACTTC
TRBD2	.	TRBJ2-5	TRBV5-5	CASSLWTSGNQETQYF	TGTGCCAGCAGCTTGTGGACTAGCGGAAATCAAGAGACCCAGTACTTC
.	.	TRBJ2-2	TRBV7-9	CASSLSGELFF	TGTGCCAGCAGCTTATCCGGGGAGCTGTTTTTT
.	.	TRBJ2-7	TRBV18	CASSPTGLYEQYF	TGTGCCAGCTCACCGACAGGTCTCTACGAGCAGTACTTC
.	.	TRBJ2-5	TRBV5-4	CASSSRVGYQETQYF	TGTGCCAGCAGCTCACGCGTGGGATACCAAGAGACCCAGTACTTC
.	.	TRBJ2-2	TRBV14	CASSQVPSSYTGELFF	TGTGCCAGCAGCCAAGTCCCGTCCAGTTACACCGGGGAGCTGTTTTTT
TRBD1	once	TRBJ1-2	TRBV25-1	CASSGAGGFIYGYTF	TGTGCCAGCAGTGGTGCAGGGGGTTTTATCTATGGCTACACCTTC
TRBD2	.	TRBJ2-1	TRBV11-3	CASSSIGASGSDEQFF	TGTGCCAGCAGCTCCATTGGGGCAAGCGGGAGCGATGAGCAGTTCTTC
TRBD1	.	TRBJ2-5	TRBV7-2	CASNLGDRAWETQYF	TGTGCCAGCAACCTCGGGGACAGGGCTTGGGAGACCCAGTACTTC
.	.	TRBJ1-5	TRBV7-9	CASSLDDQPQHF	TGTGCCAGCAGCTTAGATGATCAGCCCCAGCATTTT
.	.	TRBJ2-1	TRBV7-2	CASSLNPVGAREQFF	TGTGCCAGCAGCTTAAACCCAGTGGGGGCCCGTGAGCAGTTCTTC
TRBD2	.	TRBJ2-7	TRBV25-1	CASSDVAGSSYEQYF	TGTGCCAGCAGTGATGTAGCGGGGAGCTCCTACGAGCAGTACTTC
TRBD2	.	TRBJ2-5	TRBV5-4	CASTTLAGEETQYF	TGTGCCAGCACCACACTAGCGGGTGAGGAGACCCAGTACTTC
.	.	TRBJ2-7	TRBV28	CASSSPAEQYF	TGTGCCAGCAGTTCGCCCGCCGAGCAGTACTTC
.	.	TRBJ2-7	TRBV2	CASSVRDIYEQYF	TGTGCCAGCAGTGTCCGGGACATCTACGAGCAGTACTTC
.	.	TRBJ2-1	TRBV27	CASSLVPLHEQFF	TGTGCCAGCAGTTTAGTACCCCTCCATGAGCAGTTCTTC
TRBD2	.	TRBJ2-1	TRBV19	CASTGGYNEQFF	TGTGCCAGTACCGGGGGGTATAATGAGCAGTTCTTC
.	.	TRBJ1-2	TRBV7-6	CASSPFAGDGYTF	TGTGCCAGCAGCCCCTTCGCAGGGGACGGCTACACCTTC
.	.	TRBJ1-1	TRBV19	CASSGTLNTEAFF	TGTGCCAGTAGTGGGACACTTAACACTGAAGCTTTCTTT
TRBD2	.	TRBJ2-1	TRBV30	CAWSVFTSGVYNEQFF	TGTGCCTGGAGTGTATTTACTAGCGGAGTCTACAATGAGCAGTTCTTC
TRBD1	.	TRBJ1-5	TRBV6-1	CASRGQISNQPQHF	TGTGCCAGCAGGGGACAGATTAGCAATCAGCCCCAGCATTTT
.	.	TRBJ2-2	TRBV28	CASITGGNTGELFF	TGTGCCAGCATCACCGGGGGGAACACCGGGGAGCTGTTTTTT
TRBD1	.	TRBJ1-2	TRBV28	CASSGDSYYGYTF	TGTGCCAGCAGTGGGGACAGCTACTATGGCTACACCTTC
.	.	TRBJ2-3	TRBV9	CASSVTSGVTQYF	TGTGCCAGCAGCGTCACCTCGGGGGTTACGCAGTATTTT
.	few	TRBJ1-1	TRBV6-1	CASKGIEAFF	TGTGCCAGCAAAGGAATTGAAGCTTTCTTT
TRBD2	.	TRBJ2-5	TRBV2	CASTVPLAGVETQYF	TGTGCCAGCACCGTTCCACTAGCGGGAGTAGAGACCCAGTACTTC
.	.	TRBJ2-5	TRBV6-1	CASSGQRQETQYF	TGTGCCAGCAGTGGACAGCGCCAAGAGACCCAGTACTTC
TRBD1	.	TRBJ1-1	TRBV28	CASSSSFSRQGATEAFF	TGTGCCAGCAGTTCCTCCTTCTCCCGACAGGGGGCCACTGAAGCTTTCTTT
.	.	TRBJ2-3	TRBV7-8	CASSYIRDTQYF	TGTGCCAGCAGCTACATAAGAGATACGCAGTATTTT
.	.	TRBJ1-5	TRBV19	CASSMGGSNQPQHF	TGTGCCAGTAGTATGGGGGGGAGCAATCAGCCCCAGCATTTT
.	.	TRBJ1-2	TRBV27	CASSRVARHDIRNYGYTF	TGTGCCAGCAGTAGAGTGGCCCGACACGACATCCGAAACTATGGCTACACCTTC
TRBD1	.	TRBJ2-7	TRBV4-3	CASSQDRAGGSYEQYF	TGCGCCAGCAGCCAAGATAGGGCAGGGGGTTCATACGAGCAGTACTTC
.	.	TRBJ1-3	TRBV9	CASSVDGPGNTIYF	TGTGCCAGCAGCGTAGACGGCCCTGGAAACACCATATATTTT
.	.	TRBJ1-5	TRBV5-5	CASSLSIQGNQPQHF	TGTGCCAGCAGCTTGTCCATACAGGGTAATCAGCCCCAGCATTTT
TRBD2	.	TRBJ2-2	TRBV6-5	CASSYSGTTGELFF	TGTGCCAGCAGTTACAGCGGGACCACCGGGGAGCTGTTTTTT
.	.	TRBJ1-5	TRBV10-3	CAISGEAGLQGQPQHF	TGTGCCATCAGTGGAGAAGCGGGACTTCAGGGACAGCCCCAGCATTTT
TRBD2	.	TRBJ2-1	TRBV5-4	CASSQRTSGRGSYNEQFF	TGTGCCAGCAGCCAAAGGACTAGCGGGAGAGGTTCCTACAATGAGCAGTTCTTC
TRBD1	.	TRBJ1-5	TRBV2	CASRWDRGYQPQHF	TGTGCCAGCAGATGGGACAGGGGGTATCAGCCCCAGCATTTT
.	.	TRBJ2-7	TRBV18	CASSPLGATYEQYF	TGTGCCAGCTCACCTCTGGGCGCGACCTACGAGCAGTACTTC
TRBD2	.	TRBJ2-2	TRBV5-1	CASSLDGLAGVGYTGELFF	TGCGCCAGCAGCTTGGATGGACTAGCGGGAGTCGGTTACACCGGGGAGCTGTTTTTT
.	.	TRBJ2-1	TRBV5-1	CASRILVLDEQFF	TGCGCCAGCAGGATCCTGGTATTGGATGAGCAGTTCTTC
.	once	TRBJ2-3	TRBV9	CASSSRPSTDTQYF	TGTGCCAGCAGCTCCCGTCCTAGCACAGATACGCAGTATTTT
.	.	TRBJ2-7	TRBV5-1	CASSWTVRVEQYF	TGCGCCAGCAGCTGGACAGTCCGGGTCGAGCAGTACTTC
.	.	TRBJ2-3	TRBV4-1	CASSQDAGDWQEYF	TGCGCCAGCAGCCAAGATGCCGGGGACTGGCAGGAGTATTTT
.	.	TRBJ2-2	TRBV13	CASSLGLLFGGTYTGELFF	TGTGCCAGCAGCTTAGGCCTCCTTTTTGGCGGGACTTACACCGGGGAGCTGTTTTTT
TRBD2	.	TRBJ2-1	TRBV5-1	CASSPSGTSVYNEQFF	TGCGCCAGCAGCCCATCCGGGACTAGCGTATACAATGAGCAGTTCTTC